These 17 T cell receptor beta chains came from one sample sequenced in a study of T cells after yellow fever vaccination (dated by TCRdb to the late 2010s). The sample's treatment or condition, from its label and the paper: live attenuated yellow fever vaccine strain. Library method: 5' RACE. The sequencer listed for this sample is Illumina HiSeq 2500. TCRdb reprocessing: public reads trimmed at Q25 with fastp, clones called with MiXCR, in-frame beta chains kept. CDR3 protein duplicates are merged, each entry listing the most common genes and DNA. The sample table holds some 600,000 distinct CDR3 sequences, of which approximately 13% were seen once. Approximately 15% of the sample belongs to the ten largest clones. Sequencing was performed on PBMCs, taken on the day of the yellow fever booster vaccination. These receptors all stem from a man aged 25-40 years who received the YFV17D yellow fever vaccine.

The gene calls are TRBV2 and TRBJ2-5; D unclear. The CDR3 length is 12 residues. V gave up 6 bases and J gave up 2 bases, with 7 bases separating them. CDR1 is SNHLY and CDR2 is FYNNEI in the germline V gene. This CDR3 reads CASRDLQETQYF. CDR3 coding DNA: TGTGCCAGCAGGGACCTTCAAGAGACCCAGTACTTC.

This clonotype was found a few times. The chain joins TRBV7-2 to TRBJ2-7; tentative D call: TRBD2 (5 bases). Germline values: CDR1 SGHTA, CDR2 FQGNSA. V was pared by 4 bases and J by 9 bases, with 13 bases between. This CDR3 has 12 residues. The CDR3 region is CASSSAYEGQYF. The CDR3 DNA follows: TGTGCCAGCAGCTCAGCTTATGAGGGGCAGTACTTC. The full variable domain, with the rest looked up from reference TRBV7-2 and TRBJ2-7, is GAGVSQSPSNKVTEKGKDVELRCDPISGHTALYWYRQSLGQGLEFLIYFQGNSAPDKSGLPSDRFSAERTGGSVSTLTIQRTQQEDSAVYLCASSSAYEGQYFGPGTRLTVT.

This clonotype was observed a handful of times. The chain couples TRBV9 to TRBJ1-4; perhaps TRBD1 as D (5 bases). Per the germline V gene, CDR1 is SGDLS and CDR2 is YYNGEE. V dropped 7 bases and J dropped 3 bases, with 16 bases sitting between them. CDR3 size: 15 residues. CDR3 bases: TGTGCCAGCTCCCCTGGGGGTTTGGCTAATGAAAAACTGTTTTTT. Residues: CASSPGGLANEKLFF.

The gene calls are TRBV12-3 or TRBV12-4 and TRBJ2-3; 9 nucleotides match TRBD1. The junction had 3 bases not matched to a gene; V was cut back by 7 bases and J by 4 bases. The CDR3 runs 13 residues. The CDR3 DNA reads TGTGCCAGCACCTGGACAGGGGCAGATACGCAGTATTTT. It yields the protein CASTWTGADTQYF.

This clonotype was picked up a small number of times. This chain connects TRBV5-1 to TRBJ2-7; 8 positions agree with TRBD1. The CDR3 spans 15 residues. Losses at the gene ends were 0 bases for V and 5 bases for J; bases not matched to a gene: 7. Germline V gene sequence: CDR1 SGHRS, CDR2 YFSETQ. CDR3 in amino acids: CASSLGNQGADEQYF. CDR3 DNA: TGCGCCAGCAGCTTGGGTAATCAGGGGGCGGACGAGCAGTACTTC.

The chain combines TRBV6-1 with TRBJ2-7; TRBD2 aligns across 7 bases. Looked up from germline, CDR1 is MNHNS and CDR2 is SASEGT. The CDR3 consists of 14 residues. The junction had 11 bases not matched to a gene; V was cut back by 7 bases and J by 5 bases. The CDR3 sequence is CASIPAGPNDEQYF. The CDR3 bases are TGTGCCAGCATTCCAGCGGGGCCAAACGACGAGCAGTACTTC.

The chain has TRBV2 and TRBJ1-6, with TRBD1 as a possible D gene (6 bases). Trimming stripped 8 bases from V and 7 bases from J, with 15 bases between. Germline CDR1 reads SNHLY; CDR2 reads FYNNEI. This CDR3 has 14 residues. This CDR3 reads CASGGPIENSPLHF. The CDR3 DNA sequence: TGTGCCAGCGGGGGGCCAATTGAGAATTCACCCCTCCACTTT. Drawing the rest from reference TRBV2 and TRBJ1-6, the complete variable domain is EPEVTQTPSHQVTQMGQEVILRCVPISNHLYFYWYRQILGQKVEFLVSFYNNEISEKSEIFDDQFSVERPDGSNFTLKIRSTKLEDSAMYFCASGGPIENSPLHFGNGTRLTVT.

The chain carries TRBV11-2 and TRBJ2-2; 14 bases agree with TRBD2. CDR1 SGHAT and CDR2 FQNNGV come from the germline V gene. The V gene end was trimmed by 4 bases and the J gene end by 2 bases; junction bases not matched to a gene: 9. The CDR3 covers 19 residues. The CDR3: CASSSAGGLAGVNTGELFF. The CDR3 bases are TGTGCCAGCAGCTCGGCCGGGGGACTAGCGGGGGTAAACACCGGGGAGCTGTTTTTT.

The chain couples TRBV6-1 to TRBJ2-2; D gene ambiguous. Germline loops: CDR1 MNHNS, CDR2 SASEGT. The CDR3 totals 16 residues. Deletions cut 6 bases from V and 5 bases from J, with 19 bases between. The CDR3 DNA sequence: TGTGCCAGCAGGCCCTTAAGCTGGTACGGTACCGGGGAGCTGTTTTTT. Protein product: CASRPLSWYGTGELFF.

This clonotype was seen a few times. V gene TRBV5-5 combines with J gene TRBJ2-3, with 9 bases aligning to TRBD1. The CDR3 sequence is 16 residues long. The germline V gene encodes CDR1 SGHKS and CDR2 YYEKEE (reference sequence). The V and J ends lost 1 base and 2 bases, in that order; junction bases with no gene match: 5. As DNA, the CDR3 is TGTGCCAGCAGCTTGTACGGGACAGGGTTCACAGATACGCAGTATTTT. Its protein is CASSLYGTGFTDTQYF. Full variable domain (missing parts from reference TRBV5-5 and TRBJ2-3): DAGVTQSPTHLIKTRGQQVTLRCSPISGHKSVSWYQQVLGQGPQFIFQYYEKEERGRGNFPDRFSARQFPNYSSELNVNALLLGDSALYLCASSLYGTGFTDTQYFGPGTRLTVL.

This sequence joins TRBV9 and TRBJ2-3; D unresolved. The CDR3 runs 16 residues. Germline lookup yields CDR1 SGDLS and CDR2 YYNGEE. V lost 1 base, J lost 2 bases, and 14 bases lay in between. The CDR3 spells CASSVRAWSNTDTQYF. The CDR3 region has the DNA TGTGCCAGCAGCGTAAGGGCCTGGTCCAACACAGATACGCAGTATTTT.

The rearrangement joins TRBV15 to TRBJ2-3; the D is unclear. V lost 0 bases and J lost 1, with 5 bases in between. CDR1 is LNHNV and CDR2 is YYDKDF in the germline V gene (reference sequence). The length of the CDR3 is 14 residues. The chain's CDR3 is CATSRDRRTDTQYF. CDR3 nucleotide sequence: TGTGCCACCAGCAGAGACCGGCGCACAGATACGCAGTATTTT.

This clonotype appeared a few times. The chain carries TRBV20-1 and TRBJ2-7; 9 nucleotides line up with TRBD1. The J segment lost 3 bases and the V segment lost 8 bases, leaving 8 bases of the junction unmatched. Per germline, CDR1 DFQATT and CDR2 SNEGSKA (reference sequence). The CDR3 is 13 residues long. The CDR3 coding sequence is TGCAGTCTCGGACAGGGGTATTACTACGAGCAGTACTTC. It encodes CSLGQGYYYEQYF.

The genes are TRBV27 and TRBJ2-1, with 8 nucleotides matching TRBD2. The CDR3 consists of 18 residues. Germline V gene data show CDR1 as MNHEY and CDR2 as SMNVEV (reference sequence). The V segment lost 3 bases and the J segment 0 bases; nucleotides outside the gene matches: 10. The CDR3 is CASSFRTSRPSSYNEQFF. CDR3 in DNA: TGTGCCAGCAGTTTCAGGACTAGCCGCCCGAGCTCCTACAATGAGCAGTTCTTC.

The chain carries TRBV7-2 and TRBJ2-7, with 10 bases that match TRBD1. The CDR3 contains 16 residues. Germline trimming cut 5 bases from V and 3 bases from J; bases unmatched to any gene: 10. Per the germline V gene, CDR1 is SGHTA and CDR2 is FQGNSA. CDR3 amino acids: CASSLRAGQGNYEQYF. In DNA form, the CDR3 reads TGTGCCAGCAGCCTACGCGCGGGACAGGGGAACTACGAGCAGTACTTC.

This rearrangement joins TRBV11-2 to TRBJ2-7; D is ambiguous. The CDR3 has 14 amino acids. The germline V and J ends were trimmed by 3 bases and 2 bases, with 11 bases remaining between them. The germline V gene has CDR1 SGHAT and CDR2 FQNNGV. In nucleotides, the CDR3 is TGTGCCAGCAGCTTTTTCCGGGCGACCTACGAGCAGTACTTC. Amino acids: CASSFFRATYEQYF.

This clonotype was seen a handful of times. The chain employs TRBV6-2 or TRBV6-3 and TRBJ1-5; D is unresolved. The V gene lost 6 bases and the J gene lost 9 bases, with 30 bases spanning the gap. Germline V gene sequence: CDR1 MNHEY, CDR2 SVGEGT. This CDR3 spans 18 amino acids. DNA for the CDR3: TGTGCCAGCAGGCGGTTGGACGTGAGAGGCGTCGGTTTGGCGCCCCAGCATTTT. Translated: CASRRLDVRGVGLAPQHF.